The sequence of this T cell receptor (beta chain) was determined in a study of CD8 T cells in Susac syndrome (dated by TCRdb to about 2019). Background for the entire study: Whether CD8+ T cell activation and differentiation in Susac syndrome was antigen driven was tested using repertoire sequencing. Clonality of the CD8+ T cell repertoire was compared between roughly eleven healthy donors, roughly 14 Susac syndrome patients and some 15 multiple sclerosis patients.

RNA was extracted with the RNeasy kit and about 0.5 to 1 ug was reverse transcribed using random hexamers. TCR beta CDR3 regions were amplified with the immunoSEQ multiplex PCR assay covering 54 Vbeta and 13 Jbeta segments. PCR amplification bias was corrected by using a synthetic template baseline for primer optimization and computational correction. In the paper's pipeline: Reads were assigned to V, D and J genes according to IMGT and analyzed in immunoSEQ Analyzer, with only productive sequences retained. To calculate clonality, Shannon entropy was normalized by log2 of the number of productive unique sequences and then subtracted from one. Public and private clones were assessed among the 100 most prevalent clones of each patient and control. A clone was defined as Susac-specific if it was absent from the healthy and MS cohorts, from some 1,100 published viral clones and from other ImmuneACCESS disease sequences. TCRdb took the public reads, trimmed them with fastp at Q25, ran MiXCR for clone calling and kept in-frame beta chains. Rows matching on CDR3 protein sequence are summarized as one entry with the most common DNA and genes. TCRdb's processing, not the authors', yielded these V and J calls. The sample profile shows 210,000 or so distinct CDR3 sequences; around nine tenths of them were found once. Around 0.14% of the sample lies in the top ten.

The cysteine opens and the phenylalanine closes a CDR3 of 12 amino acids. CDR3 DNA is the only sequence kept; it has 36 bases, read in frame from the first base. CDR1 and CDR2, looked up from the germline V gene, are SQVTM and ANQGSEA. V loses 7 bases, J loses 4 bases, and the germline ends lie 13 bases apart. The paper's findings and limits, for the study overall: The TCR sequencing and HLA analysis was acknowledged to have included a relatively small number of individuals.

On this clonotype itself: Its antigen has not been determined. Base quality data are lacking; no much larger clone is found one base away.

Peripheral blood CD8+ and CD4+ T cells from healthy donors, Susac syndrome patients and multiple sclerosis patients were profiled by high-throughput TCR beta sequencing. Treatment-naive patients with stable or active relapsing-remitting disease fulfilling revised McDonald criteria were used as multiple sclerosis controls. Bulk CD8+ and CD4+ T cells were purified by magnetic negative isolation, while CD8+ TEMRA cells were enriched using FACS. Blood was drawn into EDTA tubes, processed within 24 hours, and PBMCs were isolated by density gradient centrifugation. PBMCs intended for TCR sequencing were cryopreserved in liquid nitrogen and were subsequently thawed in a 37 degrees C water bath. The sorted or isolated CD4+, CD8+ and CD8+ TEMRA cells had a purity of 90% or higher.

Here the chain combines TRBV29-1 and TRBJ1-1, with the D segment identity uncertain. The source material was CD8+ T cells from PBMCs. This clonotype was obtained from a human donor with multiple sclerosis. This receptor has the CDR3 CSATQDTTEAFF. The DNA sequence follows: TGCAGCGCGACTCAAGACACCACTGAAGCTTTCTTT.